This TCR beta chain was sequenced in a study of spatial heterogeneity in lung cancer. Time point in this sample: sample taken at primary tumor resection. The CDR3 contains 15 residues. Germline values: CDR1 MNHEY, CDR2 SMNVEV (reference sequence). With 3 bases clipped from V and 2 bases from J, the junction kept 3 bases outside the gene matches. This clonotype was counted only a few times. TCRdb called the 5' RACE reads again in MiXCR, with one record for every CDR3 protein. The sample lists nearly 80,000 distinct CDR3 sequences, around 7.3% occurring once. The sample was PBMCs, taken at surgery. The chain couples TRBV27 to TRBJ1-1; 10 bases agree with TRBD1. This clonotype was obtained from a male donor with early-stage non-small cell lung cancer. The CDR3 region is CASSLDRGTNTEAFF. CDR3 sequence (DNA): TGTGCCAGCAGTTTGGACAGGGGGACTAACACTGAAGCTTTCTTT.